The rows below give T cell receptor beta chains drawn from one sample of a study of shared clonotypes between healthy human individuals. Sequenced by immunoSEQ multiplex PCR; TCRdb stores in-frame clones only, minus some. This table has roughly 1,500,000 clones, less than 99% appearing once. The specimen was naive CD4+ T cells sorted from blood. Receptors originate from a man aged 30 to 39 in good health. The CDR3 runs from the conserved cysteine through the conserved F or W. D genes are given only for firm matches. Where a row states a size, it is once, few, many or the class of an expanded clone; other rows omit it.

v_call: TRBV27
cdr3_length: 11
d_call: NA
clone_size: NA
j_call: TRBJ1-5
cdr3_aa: CASSNYQPQHF
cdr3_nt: TGTGCCAGCAGTAACTATCAGCCCCAGCATTTT

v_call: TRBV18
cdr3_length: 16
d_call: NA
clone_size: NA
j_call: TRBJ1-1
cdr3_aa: CASSPRSSTGHTEAFF
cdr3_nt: TGTGCCAGCTCACCAAGGTCCTCTACAGGTCACACTGAAGCTTTCTTT

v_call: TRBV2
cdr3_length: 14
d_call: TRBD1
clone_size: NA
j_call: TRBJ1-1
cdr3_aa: CASRRQGAITEAFF
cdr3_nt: TGTGCCAGCAGGAGACAGGGGGCAATTACTGAAGCTTTCTTT

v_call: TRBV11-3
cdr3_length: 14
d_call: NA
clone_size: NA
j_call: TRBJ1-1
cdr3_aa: CASSLGQMNTEAFF
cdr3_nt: TGTGCCAGCAGCTTAGGGCAGATGAACACTGAAGCTTTCTTT

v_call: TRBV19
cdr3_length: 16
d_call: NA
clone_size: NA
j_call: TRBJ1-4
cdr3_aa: CASSIDRLGRGEKLFF
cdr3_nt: TGTGCCAGTAGTATAGATCGCTTGGGGAGAGGTGAAAAACTGTTTTTT

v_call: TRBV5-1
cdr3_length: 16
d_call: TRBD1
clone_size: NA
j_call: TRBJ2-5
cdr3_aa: CASSLFRTGVQETQYF
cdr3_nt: TGCGCCAGCAGCTTGTTTCGGACAGGGGTTCAAGAGACCCAGTACTTC

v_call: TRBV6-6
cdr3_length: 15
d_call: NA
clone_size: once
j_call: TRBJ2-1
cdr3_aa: CASSYSRSSYNEQFF
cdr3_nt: TGTGCCAGCAGTTACTCAAGAAGCTCCTACAATGAGCAGTTCTTC

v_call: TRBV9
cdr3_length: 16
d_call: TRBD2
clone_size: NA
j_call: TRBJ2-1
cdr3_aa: CASSPGTSGMLSEQFF
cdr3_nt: TGTGCCAGCAGCCCCGGGACTAGCGGGATGTTATCTGAGCAGTTCTTC

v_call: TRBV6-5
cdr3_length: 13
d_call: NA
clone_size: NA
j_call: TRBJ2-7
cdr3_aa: CASSLGWRYEQYF
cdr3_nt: TGTGCCAGCAGTTTGGGTTGGAGGTACGAGCAGTACTTC

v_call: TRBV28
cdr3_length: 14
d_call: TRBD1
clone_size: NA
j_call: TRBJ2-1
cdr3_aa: CASSWDRNYNEQFF
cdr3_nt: TGTGCCAGCAGTTGGGACAGGAACTACAATGAGCAGTTCTTC

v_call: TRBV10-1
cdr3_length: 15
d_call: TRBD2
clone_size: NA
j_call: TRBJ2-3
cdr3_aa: CARWTSGVSTDTQYF
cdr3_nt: TGCGCCAGGTGGACTAGCGGGGTTAGCACAGATACGCAGTATTTT

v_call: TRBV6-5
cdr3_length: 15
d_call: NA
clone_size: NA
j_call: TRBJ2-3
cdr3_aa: CASRVLAESTDTQYF
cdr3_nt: TGTGCCAGCCGGGTTTTGGCGGAAAGCACAGATACGCAGTATTTT

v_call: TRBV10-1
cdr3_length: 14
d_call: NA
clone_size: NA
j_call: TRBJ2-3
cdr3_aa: CASSAPGGTDTQYF
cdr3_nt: TGCGCCAGCAGTGCTCCTGGTGGCACAGATACGCAGTATTTT

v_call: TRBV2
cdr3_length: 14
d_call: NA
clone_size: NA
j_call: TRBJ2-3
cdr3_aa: CASSPLTRGEWQYF
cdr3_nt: TGTGCCAGCAGCCCCTTAACCAGGGGGGAATGGCAGTATTTT

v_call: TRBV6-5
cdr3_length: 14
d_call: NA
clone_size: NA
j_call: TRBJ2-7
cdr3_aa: CASSRRSGSYEQYF
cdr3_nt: TGTGCCAGCAGTCGCAGGTCAGGGTCCTACGAGCAGTACTTC

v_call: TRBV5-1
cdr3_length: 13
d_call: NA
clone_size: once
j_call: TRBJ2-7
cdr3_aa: CASKDSSRNEQYF
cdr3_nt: TGCGCCAGCAAAGACAGTTCTCGTAACGAGCAGTACTTC

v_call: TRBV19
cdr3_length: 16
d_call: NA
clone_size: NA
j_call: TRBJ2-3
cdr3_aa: CASSILAGTVTDTQYF
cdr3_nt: TGTGCCAGTAGTATTTTGGCAGGGACTGTTACAGATACGCAGTATTTT

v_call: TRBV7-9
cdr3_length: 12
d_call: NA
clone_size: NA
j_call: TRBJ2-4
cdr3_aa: CASSPEIYIQYF
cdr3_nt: TGTGCCAGCAGCCCCGAGATTTACATTCAGTACTTC

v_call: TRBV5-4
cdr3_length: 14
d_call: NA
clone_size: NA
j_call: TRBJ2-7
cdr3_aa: CASRVWQGSYEQYF
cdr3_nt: TGTGCCAGCCGGGTTTGGCAGGGAAGCTACGAGCAGTACTTC

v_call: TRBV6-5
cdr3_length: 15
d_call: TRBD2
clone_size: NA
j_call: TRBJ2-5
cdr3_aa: CASSYWTSRKETQYF
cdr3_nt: TGTGCCAGCAGTTACTGGACTAGCCGAAAAGAGACCCAGTACTTC

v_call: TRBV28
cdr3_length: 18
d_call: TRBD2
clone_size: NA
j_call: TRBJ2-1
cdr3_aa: CASSLSFWSGTVYNEQFF
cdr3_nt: TGTGCCAGCAGTTTAAGCTTTTGGAGCGGGACCGTCTACAATGAGCAGTTCTTC

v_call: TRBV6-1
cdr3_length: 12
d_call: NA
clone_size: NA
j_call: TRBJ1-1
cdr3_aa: CASSETVSEAFF
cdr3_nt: TGTGCCAGCAGTGAAACAGTTTCTGAAGCTTTCTTT

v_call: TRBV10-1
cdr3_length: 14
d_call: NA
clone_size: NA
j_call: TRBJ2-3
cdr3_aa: CASSGRGDTDTQYF
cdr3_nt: TGCGCCAGCAGTGGCAGGGGAGACACAGATACGCAGTATTTT

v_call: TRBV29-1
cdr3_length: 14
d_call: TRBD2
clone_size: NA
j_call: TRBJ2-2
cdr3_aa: CSVGSGTNTGELFF
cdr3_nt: TGCAGCGTGGGAAGCGGGACGAACACCGGGGAGCTGTTTTTT

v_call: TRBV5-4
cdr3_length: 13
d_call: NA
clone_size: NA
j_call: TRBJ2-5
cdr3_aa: CASSLVPLETQYF
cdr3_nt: TGTGCCAGCAGCTTAGTCCCGCTGGAGACCCAGTACTTC

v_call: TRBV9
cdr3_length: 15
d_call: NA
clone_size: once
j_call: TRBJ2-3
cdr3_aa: CASSVWGKGTDTQYF
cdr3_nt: TGTGCCAGCAGCGTATGGGGTAAGGGCACAGATACGCAGTATTTT

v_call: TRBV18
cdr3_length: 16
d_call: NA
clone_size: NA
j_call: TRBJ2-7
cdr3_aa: CASSPLNGGAFYEQYF
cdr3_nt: TGTGCCAGCTCACCACTGAACGGCGGAGCCTTCTACGAGCAGTACTTC

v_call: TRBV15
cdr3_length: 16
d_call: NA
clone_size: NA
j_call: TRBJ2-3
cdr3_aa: CATSRAGPRGTDTQYF
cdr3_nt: TGTGCCACCAGCAGGGCCGGGCCGAGGGGCACAGATACGCAGTATTTT

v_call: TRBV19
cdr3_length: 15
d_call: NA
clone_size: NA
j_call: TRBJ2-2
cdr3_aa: CASSIGGSYTGELFF
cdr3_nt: TGTGCCAGTAGTATAGGTGGGAGCTACACCGGGGAGCTGTTTTTT

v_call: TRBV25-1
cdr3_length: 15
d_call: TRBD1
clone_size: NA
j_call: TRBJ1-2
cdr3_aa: CASSGRDRGLHGYTF
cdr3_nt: TGTGCCAGCAGTGGACGAGACAGGGGACTCCATGGCTACACCTTC

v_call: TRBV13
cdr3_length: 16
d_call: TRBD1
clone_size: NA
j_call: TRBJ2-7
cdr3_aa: CASMQTGTGGRYEQYF
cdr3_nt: TGTGCCAGCATGCAAACCGGGACAGGGGGTCGTTACGAGCAGTACTTC

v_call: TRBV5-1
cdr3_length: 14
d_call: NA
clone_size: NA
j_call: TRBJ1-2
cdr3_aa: CASSLASGADGYTF
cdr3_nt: TGCGCCAGCAGCTTGGCCTCTGGGGCGGATGGCTACACCTTC